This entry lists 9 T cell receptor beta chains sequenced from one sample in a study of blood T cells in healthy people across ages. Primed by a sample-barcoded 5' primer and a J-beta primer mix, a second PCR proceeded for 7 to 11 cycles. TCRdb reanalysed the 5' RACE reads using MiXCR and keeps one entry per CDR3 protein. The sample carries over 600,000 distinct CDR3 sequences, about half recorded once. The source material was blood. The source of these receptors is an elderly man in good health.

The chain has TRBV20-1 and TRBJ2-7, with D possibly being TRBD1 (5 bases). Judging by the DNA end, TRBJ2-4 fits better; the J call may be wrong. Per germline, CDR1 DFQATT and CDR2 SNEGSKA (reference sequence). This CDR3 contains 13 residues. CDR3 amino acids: CSARSGLGDIQYF. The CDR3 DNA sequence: TGCAGTGCTAGGTCGGGCCTAGGGGACATTCAGTACTTC.

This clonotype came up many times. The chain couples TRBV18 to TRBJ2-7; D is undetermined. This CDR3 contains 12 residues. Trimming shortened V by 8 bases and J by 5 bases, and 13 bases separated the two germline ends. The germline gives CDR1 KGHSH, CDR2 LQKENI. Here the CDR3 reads CASTGFNDEQYF. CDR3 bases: TGTGCCAGCACTGGTTTTAACGACGAGCAGTACTTC.

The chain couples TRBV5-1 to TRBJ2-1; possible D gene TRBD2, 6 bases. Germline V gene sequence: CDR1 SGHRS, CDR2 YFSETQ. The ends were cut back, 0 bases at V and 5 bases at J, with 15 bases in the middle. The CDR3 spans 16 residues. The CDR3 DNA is TGCGCCAGCAGCTTGGATCGGGACTTACCCAACAATGAGCAGTTCTTC. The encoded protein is CASSLDRDLPNNEQFF.

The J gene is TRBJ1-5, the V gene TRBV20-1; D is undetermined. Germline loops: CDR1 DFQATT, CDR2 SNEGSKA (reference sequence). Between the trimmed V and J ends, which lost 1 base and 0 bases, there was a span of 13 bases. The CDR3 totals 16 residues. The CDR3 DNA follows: TGCAGTGCTAGAGGATCTGCGGGTCGTAGCAATCAGCCCCAGCATTTT. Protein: CSARGSAGRSNQPQHF.

The CDR3 region is CASSYVPEGETQYF. DNA of the CDR3: TGTGCCAGCAGCTATGTCCCAGAAGGGGAGACCCAGTACTTC. The genes are TRBV11-3 and TRBJ2-7; D not certain. The DNA end is a closer match to TRBJ2-5, so the J assignment may be wrong. CDR1 and CDR2 from the germline V gene are SGHNT and YENEEA. The CDR3 contains 14 residues.

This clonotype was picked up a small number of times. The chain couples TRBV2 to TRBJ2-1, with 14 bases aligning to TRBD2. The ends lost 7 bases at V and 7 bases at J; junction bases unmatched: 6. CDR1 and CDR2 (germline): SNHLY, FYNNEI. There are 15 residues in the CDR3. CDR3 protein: CASILRLAGGNEQFF. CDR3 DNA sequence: TGTGCCAGCATTTTGAGACTAGCGGGAGGGAATGAGCAGTTCTTC.

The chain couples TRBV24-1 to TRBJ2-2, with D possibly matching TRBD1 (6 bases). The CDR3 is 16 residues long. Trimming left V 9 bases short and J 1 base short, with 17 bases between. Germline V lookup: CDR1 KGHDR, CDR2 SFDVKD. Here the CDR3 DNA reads TGTGCCACCGGGACACCAGAGGGTTGGAACACCGGGGAGCTGTTTTTT. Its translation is CATGTPEGWNTGELFF.

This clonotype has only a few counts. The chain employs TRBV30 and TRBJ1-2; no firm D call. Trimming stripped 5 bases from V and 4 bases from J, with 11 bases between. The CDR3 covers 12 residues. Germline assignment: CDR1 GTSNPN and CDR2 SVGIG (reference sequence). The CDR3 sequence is CAWGGEGYGYTF. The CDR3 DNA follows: TGTGCCTGGGGAGGAGAAGGCTATGGCTACACCTTC.

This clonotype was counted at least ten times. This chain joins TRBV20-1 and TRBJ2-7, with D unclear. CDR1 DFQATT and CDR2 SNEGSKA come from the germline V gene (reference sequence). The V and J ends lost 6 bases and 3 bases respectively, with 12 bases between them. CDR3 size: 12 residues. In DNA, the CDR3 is TGCAGTGCCAGATGGACCGACTACGAGCAGTACTTC. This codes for CSARWTDYEQYF.